The 2 T cell receptor beta chains in this list originate from one sample, sequenced in a study of blood T cell repertoires in COVID-19. This table comes from immunoSEQ multiplex PCR, and its TCRdb copy is limited to in-frame clones, with some not included. The sample yields more than 15,000 clones, roughly 87% seen once. Sequenced: peripheral blood. The source is a middle-aged man with active COVID-19.

The sample holds one count of this clone. The chain has TRBV5-4 and TRBJ1-1, with D maybe TRBD1 (5 bases). The CDR3 runs 16 residues. The germline V and J ends were trimmed by 0 bases and 1 base, with 13 bases remaining between them. Germline V CDR1 and CDR2: SGHNT, YYREEE (reference sequence). The CDR3 region is CASSLDGAGRNTEAFF. Written as DNA, the CDR3 is TGTGCCAGCAGCTTGGATGGGGCAGGACGGAACACTGAAGCTTTCTTT.

The V call is TRBV7-2, the J call TRBJ2-7, with D maybe TRBD1 (6 bases). The CDR3 contains 15 residues. Trimming shortened V by 6 bases and J by 6 bases, and 21 bases separated the two germline ends. The germline gives CDR1 SGHTA, CDR2 FQGNSA. CDR3 loop: CASSPNRALGIEQYF. CDR3 sequence (DNA): TGTGCCAGCAGTCCTAACAGGGCTCTTGGGATCGAGCAGTACTTC.